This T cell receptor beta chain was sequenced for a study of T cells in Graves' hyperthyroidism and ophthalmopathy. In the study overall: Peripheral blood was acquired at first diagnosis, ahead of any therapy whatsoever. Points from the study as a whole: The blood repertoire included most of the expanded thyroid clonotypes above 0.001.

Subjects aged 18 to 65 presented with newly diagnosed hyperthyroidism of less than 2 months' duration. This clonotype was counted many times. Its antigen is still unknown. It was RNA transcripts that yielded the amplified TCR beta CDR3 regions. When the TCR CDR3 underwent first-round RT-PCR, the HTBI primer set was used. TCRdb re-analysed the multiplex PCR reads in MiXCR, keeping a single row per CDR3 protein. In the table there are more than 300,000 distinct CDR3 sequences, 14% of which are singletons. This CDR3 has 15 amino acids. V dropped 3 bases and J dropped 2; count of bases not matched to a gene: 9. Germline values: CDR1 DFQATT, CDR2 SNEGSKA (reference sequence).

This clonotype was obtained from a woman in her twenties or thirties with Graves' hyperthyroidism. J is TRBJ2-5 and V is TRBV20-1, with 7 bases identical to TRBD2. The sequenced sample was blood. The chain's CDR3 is CSASLDSGTQETQYF. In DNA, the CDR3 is TGCAGTGCTAGCCTTGACAGCGGGACTCAAGAGACCCAGTACTTC.